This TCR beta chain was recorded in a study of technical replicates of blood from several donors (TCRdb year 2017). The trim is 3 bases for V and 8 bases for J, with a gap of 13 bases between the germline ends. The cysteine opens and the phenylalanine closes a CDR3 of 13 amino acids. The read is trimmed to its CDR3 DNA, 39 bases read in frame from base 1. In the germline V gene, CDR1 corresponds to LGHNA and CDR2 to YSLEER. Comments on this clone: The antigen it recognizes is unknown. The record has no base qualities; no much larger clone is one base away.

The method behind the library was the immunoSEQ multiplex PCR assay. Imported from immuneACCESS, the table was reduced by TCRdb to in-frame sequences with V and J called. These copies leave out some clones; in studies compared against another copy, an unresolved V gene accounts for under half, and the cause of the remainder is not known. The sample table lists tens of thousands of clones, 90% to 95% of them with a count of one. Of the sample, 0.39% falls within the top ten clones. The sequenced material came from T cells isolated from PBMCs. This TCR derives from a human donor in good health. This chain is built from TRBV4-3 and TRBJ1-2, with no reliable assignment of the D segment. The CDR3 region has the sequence CASSQSLWAGYTF. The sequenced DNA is TGCGCCAGCAGCCAGTCACTCTGGGCAGGCTACACCTTC.